The 19 T cell receptor beta chains listed next were all sequenced from one sample in a study of beta chain features in type 1 diabetes. Study observations and caveats: All four CD4+ subsets from Type 1 diabetes patients carried moderately but significantly shorter TCRB CDR3s.

No antigens are known for them. Since all of the isolated RNA was reverse transcribed, expressed TCRB transcripts were what got sequenced. Sequencing was performed with immunoSEQ multiplex PCR; in TCRdb, only in-frame clones are kept and a portion is missing. The sample lists 280,000 or so clones, approximately 15% occurring once. Specimen: naive CD4+ T cells from blood. These receptors were taken from a man aged 18 to 30 with type 1 diabetes.

This rearrangement joins TRBV7-9 to TRBJ2-5; TRBD1 matches at 8 bases. The CDR3 length is 15 residues. Trimming removed 0 bases from V and 4 bases from J; junction bases left unmatched: 4. CDR1 and CDR2 (germline): SEHNR, FQNEAQ (reference sequence). The CDR3 DNA reads as TGTGCCAGCAGCTTAGCCAGGACAGGGAGAGAGACCCAGTACTTC. Encoded protein: CASSLARTGRETQYF. The whole variable domain, remainder taken from reference TRBV7-9 and TRBJ2-5, is DTGVSQNPRHKITKRGQNVTFRCDPISEHNRLYWYRQTLGQGPEFLTYFQNEAQLEKSRLLSDRFSAERPKGSFSTLEIQRTEQGDSAMYLCASSLARTGRETQYFGPGTRLLVL.

This clone occurred once. This chain links TRBV7-2 with TRBJ2-5; 12 positions match TRBD2. This CDR3 comprises 15 residues. The junction had 6 bases not matched to a gene; V was cut back by 6 bases and J by 4 bases. Germline V gene lookup returns CDR1 SGHTA and CDR2 FQGNSA. The CDR3 nucleotides are TGTGCCAGCAGAAAGGGACTAGCGGGCAGAGAGACCCAGTACTTC. This translates into CASRKGLAGRETQYF.

The chain carries TRBV30 and TRBJ1-2; TRBD1 matches at 10 bases. V lost 7 bases, J lost 4 bases, and 3 bases stayed unmatched. Germline loops: CDR1 GTSNPN, CDR2 SVGIG (reference sequence). The CDR3 contains 12 residues. CDR3 protein: CASWTGGYGYTF. As DNA, the CDR3 is TGTGCCTCCTGGACAGGGGGCTATGGCTACACCTTC.

This clone showed up just a few times. Other DNA sequences of this sample code for an identical CDR3. This chain connects TRBV5-1 to TRBJ1-5; TRBD1 might be the D (6 bases). Germline V gene sequence: CDR1 SGHRS, CDR2 YFSETQ. Trimming removed 1 base from V and 5 bases from J, with 10 bases in between. The CDR3 sequence is 14 residues long. The CDR3 reads CASSLTGLDQPQHF. The CDR3 DNA is TGCGCCAGCAGCTTGACAGGGCTCGATCAGCCCCAGCATTTT.

The chain combines TRBV27 with TRBJ2-3; no firm D call. V was clipped by 3 bases and J by 6 bases, with 10 bases between them. The germline V gene encodes CDR1 MNHEY and CDR2 SMNVEV (reference sequence). The CDR3 consists of 13 residues. Here the CDR3 reads CASSFSQSDTQYF. The CDR3, as DNA: TGTGCCAGCAGTTTCTCCCAGTCGGATACGCAGTATTTT.

The chain has TRBV6-6 and TRBJ2-2; 13 bases match TRBD2. The germline V gene encodes CDR1 MNHNY and CDR2 SVGAGI (reference sequence). V was clipped by 5 bases and J by 5 bases; unmatched bases: 2. The CDR3 is made up of 15 amino acids. The CDR3 reads CASSGLAGVTGELFF. The CDR3 DNA is TGTGCCAGCAGTGGACTAGCGGGGGTTACCGGGGAGCTGTTTTTT.

The V call is TRBV9, the J call TRBJ2-1, with TRBD2 matching over 8 bases. V shed 4 bases and J 9 bases; nucleotides not matched to a gene: 15. This CDR3 contains 16 residues. CDR1 is SGDLS, CDR2 YYNGEE, per germline. This chain's CDR3 is CASSLSPRTSRGEQFF. CDR3 DNA sequence: TGTGCCAGCAGCCTCTCCCCCAGGACTAGCCGAGGTGAGCAGTTCTTC.

This clone came up a few times. V usage is TRBV19 and J usage is TRBJ2-7, with 9 nucleotides matching TRBD1. The ends lost 5 bases at V and 2 bases at J; junction bases unmatched: 4. This CDR3 is 14 amino acids long. The germline V gene has CDR1 LNHDA and CDR2 SQIVND (reference sequence). CDR3 region: CASSPWTGAYEQYF. CDR3 nucleotides: TGTGCCAGTAGTCCTTGGACAGGGGCCTACGAGCAGTACTTC.

This clone was picked up a small number of times. The chain carries TRBV2 and TRBJ2-3, with 9 bases lining up with TRBD1. Germline trimming cut 11 bases from V and 3 bases from J; bases unmatched to any gene: 12. The germline CDR1 and CDR2 sequences are SNHLY and FYNNEI. CDR3 length equals 15 residues. In DNA form, the CDR3 reads TGTGCCGGTCCCGGGACAGGGAGCGGAACAGATACGCAGTATTTT. Encoded protein: CAGPGTGSGTDTQYF.

The chain couples TRBV9 to TRBJ1-1, with 7 bases identical to TRBD1. CDR1 is SGDLS, CDR2 YYNGEE, per germline. The CDR3 sequence is 12 residues long. J was trimmed by 5 bases and V by 4 bases; bases with no gene match: 2. In DNA, the CDR3 is TGTGCCAGCAGCTACAGGGGAACTGAAGCTTTCTTT. It yields the protein CASSYRGTEAFF.

The chain joins TRBV7-9 to TRBJ2-3, with 9 positions matching TRBD2. V shed 3 bases, J shed 2 bases, and the junction held 3 bases outside the gene matches. This CDR3 region has 15 residues. Germline V lookup: CDR1 SEHNR, CDR2 FQNEAQ (reference sequence). The DNA for the CDR3 is TGTGCCAGCAGCTTCAGCGGGGGGAACACAGATACGCAGTATTTT. It encodes CASSFSGGNTDTQYF.

This clone has only a few counts. V is TRBV4-1 and J is TRBJ2-7; TRBD1 aligns across 9 bases. The CDR3 is 16 amino acids. V trimming: 0 bases; J trimming: 1 base; junction bases outside the gene matches: 4. The germline V gene encodes CDR1 MGHRA and CDR2 YSYEKL. CDR3 DNA: TGCGCCAGCAGCCAAGATCCAGGGACAGGGTCCTACGAGCAGTACTTC. Amino acid sequence: CASSQDPGTGSYEQYF.

V and J are TRBV30 and TRBJ2-1; possibly TRBD2 for D (5 bases). CDR3 length: 13 amino acids. Per germline, CDR1 GTSNPN and CDR2 SVGIG (reference sequence). Trimming cost V 4 bases and J 1 base, with 8 bases left between them. DNA of the CDR3: TGTGCCTGGACTAGAGGGTCCTACAATGAGCAGTTCTTC. This translates into CAWTRGSYNEQFF.

The V gene is TRBV10-3, the J gene TRBJ1-1, with D hard to call. Germline-derived CDR1 and CDR2 are ENHRY and SYGVKD. Deletions cut 5 bases from V and 5 bases from J, with 15 bases between. This CDR3 comprises 14 residues. The CDR3 here is CAISNTPEETEAFF. The CDR3 coding sequence is TGTGCCATCAGTAATACCCCCGAGGAGACTGAAGCTTTCTTT.

The chain couples TRBV11-2 to TRBJ2-7; a possible D gene is TRBD1 (5 bases). There are 14 residues in the CDR3. Germline-derived CDR1 and CDR2 are SGHAT and FQNNGV. Trimming stripped 5 bases from V and 3 bases from J, with 14 bases between. CDR3 sequence (DNA): TGTGCCAGCAGCGGATTAACAGGAAACTACGAGCAGTACTTC. Amino acids: CASSGLTGNYEQYF.

CDR3 loop: CASSLPYSTDTQYF. CDR3 coding DNA: TGCGCCAGCAGCTTGCCCTACAGCACAGATACGCAGTATTTT. This chain uses TRBV5-1 with TRBJ2-3, with D unresolved. The CDR3 runs to 14 residues. Germline V gene sequence: CDR1 SGHRS, CDR2 YFSETQ. The V end lost 1 base, the J end lost 0 bases, and 6 bases lay between the germline ends.

The chain employs TRBV5-4 and TRBJ1-2, with 8 bases lining up with TRBD1. With V trimmed by 7 bases and J by 5 bases, 10 bases remained unmatched. The CDR3 contains 14 residues. Per germline, CDR1 SGHNT and CDR2 YYREEE (reference sequence). In nucleotides, the CDR3 is TGTGCCAGCGAATACCGCGGACAGGGTTATGGCTACACCTTC. It specifies CASEYRGQGYGYTF.

This clone has only a few counts. V gene TRBV30 combines with J gene TRBJ2-7, with a possible D match to TRBD2 (5 bases). CDR1 and CDR2 from the germline V gene are GTSNPN and SVGIG (reference sequence). V lost 2 bases and J lost 6, with 14 bases in between. This CDR3 region has 13 residues. CDR3 protein: CAWSSGGSAEQYF. CDR3 bases: TGTGCCTGGAGTAGCGGCGGCTCCGCCGAGCAGTACTTC.

This clone was detected a few times. The V and J genes are TRBV9 and TRBJ1-3; D gene unclear. The V gene's germline CDR1 is SGDLS and CDR2 YYNGEE. Trimming took 0 bases from V and 0 from J, leaving 7 bases between them. The CDR3 spans 15 residues. Here the CDR3 reads CASSVGPGSGNTIYF. The CDR3 DNA follows: TGTGCCAGCAGCGTAGGTCCAGGCTCTGGAAACACCATATATTTT.